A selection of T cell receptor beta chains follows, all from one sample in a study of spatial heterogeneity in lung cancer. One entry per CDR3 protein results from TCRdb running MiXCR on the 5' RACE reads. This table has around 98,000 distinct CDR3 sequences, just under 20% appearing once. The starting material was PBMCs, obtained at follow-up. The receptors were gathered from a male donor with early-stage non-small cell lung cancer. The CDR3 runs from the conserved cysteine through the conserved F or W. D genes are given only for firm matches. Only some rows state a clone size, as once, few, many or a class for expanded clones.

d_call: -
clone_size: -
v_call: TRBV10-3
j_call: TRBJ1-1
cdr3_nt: TGTGCCATCAGTGAGAGGCAGGGAGGCACTGAAGCTTTCTTT
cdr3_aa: CAISERQGGTEAFF

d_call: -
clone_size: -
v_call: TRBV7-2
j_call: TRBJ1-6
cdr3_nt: TGTGCCAGCAGCTTAGTTACAGCTAATTCACCCCTCCACTTT
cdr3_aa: CASSLVTANSPLHF

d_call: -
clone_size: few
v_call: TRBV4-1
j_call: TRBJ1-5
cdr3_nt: TGCGCCAGCAGCCAGGACGGGACGGGTGGCAATCAGCCCCAGCATTTT
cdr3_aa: CASSQDGTGGNQPQHF

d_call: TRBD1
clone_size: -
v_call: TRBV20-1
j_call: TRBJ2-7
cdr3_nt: TGCAGCGCGACTGACAGGGGGAGATACGAGCAGTACTTC
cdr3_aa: CSATDRGRYEQYF

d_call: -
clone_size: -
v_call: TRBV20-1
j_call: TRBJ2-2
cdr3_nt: TGCAGTGCTAGCGATGCGGGGACCAACACCGGGGAGCTGTTTTTT
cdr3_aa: CSASDAGTNTGELFF

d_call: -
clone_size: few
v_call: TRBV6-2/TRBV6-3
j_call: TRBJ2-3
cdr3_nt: TGTGCCAGCAGTCCTTCGACTAGGTGGGATACGCAGTATTTT
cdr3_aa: CASSPSTRWDTQYF

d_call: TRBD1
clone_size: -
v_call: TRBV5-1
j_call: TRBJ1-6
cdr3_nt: TGCGCCAGCAGCTCTACCAGACAGGGGGCTGGTTCACCCCTCCACTTT
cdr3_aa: CASSSTRQGAGSPLHF

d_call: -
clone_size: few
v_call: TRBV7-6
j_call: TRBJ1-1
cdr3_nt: TGTGCCAGCAGCCGTGGATCTGGGGCCCGGGACACTGAAGCTTTCTTT
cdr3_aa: CASSRGSGARDTEAFF

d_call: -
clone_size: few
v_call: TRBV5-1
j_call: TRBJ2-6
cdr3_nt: TGCGCCAGCAGCTTTGAGGGGCAAGGGGCCAACGTCCTGACTTTC
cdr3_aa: CASSFEGQGANVLTF

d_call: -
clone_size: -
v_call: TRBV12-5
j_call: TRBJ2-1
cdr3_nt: TGTGCTAGTGGTTTGGTACATGACGGAACTACCTACAATGAGCAGTTCTTC
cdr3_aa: CASGLVHDGTTYNEQFF

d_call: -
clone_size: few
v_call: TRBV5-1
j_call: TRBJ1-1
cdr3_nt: TGCGCCAGCAACCCCGGGACAAAGAACACTGAAGCTTTCTTT
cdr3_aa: CASNPGTKNTEAFF

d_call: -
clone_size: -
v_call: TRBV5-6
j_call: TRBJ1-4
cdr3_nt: TGTGCCAGCAGCTGGGGGCGCTCGGAAAAACTGTTTTTT
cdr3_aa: CASSWGRSEKLFF

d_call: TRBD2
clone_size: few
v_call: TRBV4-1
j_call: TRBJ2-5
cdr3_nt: TGCGCCAGCAGCCAAGATCCTAGCGGGAGAGAGACCCAGTACTTC
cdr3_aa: CASSQDPSGRETQYF

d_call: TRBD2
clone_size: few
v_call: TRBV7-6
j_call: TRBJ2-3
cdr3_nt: TGTGCCAGCAGCTTGGAACTAGCGGGGAACACAGATACGCAGTATTTT
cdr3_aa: CASSLELAGNTDTQYF

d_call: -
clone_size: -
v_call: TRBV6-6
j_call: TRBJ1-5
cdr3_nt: TGTGCCAGCAGTTTGTTTGGGGACGGACAGCCCCAGCATTTT
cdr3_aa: CASSLFGDGQPQHF

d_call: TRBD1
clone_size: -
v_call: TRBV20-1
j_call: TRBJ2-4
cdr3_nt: TGCAGTGCCAACAGGGGGTACATTCAGTACTTC
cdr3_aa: CSANRGYIQYF

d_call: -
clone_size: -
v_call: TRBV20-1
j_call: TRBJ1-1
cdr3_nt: TGCAGTGTCCCCCGGGGATTTAGAGCTGAAGCTTTCTTT
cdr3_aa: CSVPRGFRAEAFF

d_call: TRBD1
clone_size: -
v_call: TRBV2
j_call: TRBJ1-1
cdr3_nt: TGTGCCAGCACCGGGACAGGGGGCACTGAAGCTTTCTTT
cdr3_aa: CASTGTGGTEAFF

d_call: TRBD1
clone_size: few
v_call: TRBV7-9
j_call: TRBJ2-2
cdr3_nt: TGTGCCAGCAGCTTGGGGACAGTGAACACCGGGGAGCTGTTTTTT
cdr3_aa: CASSLGTVNTGELFF

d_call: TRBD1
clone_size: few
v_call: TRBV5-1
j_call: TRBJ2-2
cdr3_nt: TGCGCCAGCAGCTTTTCAGGGACAGGGAGCACCGGGGAGCTGTTTTTT
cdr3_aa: CASSFSGTGSTGELFF

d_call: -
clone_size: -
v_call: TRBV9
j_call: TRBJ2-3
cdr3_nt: TGTGCCAGCAGCGTAGGAGATACGCAGTATTTT
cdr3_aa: CASSVGDTQYF

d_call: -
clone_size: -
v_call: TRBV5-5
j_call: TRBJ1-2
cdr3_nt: TGTGCCAGCAGCCCCGGTACAGGCAACTATGGCTACACCTTC
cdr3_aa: CASSPGTGNYGYTF

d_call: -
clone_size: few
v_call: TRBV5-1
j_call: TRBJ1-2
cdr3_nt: TGCGCCAGCAGCTTGGAGGAGTCCTATGGCTACACCTTC
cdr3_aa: CASSLEESYGYTF

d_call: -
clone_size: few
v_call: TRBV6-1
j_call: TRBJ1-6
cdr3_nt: TGTGCCAGCAGAGCCCGCCCTGGTGGAACCTATAATTCACCCCTCCACTTT
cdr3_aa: CASRARPGGTYNSPLHF

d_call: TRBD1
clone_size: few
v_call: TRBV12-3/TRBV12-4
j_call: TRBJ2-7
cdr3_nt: TGTGCCAGCAGCGGACAGGGGTCCTACGAGCAGTACTTC
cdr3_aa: CASSGQGSYEQYF

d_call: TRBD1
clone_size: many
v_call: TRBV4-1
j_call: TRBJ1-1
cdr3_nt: TGCGCCAGCAGTATACAGGACAGGGGGAACACTGAAGCTTTCTTT
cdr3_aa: CASSIQDRGNTEAFF

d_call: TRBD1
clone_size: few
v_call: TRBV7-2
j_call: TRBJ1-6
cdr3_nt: TGTGCCAGCAGCCCCGGGACAGGCTCATTCTCACCCCTCCACTTT
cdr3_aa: CASSPGTGSFSPLHF

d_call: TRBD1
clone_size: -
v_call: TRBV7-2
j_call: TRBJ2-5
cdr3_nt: TGTGCCAGCAGCTTAGTACAGGGGGCGATGGAGACCCAGTACTTC
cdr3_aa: CASSLVQGAMETQYF

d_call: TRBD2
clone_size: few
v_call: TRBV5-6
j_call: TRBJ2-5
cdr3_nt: TGTGCCAGCAGCTTGGGTAGCGGGGGGACCAGAGGGGCCCAGTACTTC
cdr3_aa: CASSLGSGGTRGAQYF

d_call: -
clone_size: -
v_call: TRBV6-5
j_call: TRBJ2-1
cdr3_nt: TGTGCCAGCAGTTACGGGGGTAATGAGCAGTTCTTC
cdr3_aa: CASSYGGNEQFF

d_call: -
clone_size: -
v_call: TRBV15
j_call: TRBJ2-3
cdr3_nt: TGTGCCACCAGCAGAGATCCCCCGGGACAAGGAGATACGCAGTATTTT
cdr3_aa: CATSRDPPGQGDTQYF

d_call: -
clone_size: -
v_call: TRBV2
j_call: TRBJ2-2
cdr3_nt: TGTGCCAGCAGTATCTCCTCGACAGTTTCCACCGGGGAGCTGTTTTTT
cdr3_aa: CASSISSTVSTGELFF

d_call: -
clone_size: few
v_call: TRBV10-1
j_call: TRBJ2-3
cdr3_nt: TGCGCCAGCAGTGAGGCGGGGACAGATACGCAGTATTTT
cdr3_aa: CASSEAGTDTQYF

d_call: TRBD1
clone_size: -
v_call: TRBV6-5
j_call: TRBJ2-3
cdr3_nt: TGTGCCAGCAGTAAAGGGGCAGGGGGCCCGGCTACGCAGTATTTT
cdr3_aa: CASSKGAGGPATQYF

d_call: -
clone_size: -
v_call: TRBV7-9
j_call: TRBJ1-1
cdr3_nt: TGTGCCAGCAGCTTAGGAACTGTATTGGCCACTGAAGCTTTCTTT
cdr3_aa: CASSLGTVLATEAFF

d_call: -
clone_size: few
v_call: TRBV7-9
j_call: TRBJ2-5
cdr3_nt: TGTGCCAGCAGCTCGGCTAGGATACAAGAGACCCAGTACTTC
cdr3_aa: CASSSARIQETQYF

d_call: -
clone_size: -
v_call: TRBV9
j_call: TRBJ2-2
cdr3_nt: TGTGCCAGCAGGGACGGGACTTCCCCGAGGACGAACACCGGGGAGCTGTTTTTT
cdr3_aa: CASRDGTSPRTNTGELFF

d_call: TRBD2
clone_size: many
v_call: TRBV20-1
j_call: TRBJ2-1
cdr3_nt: TGCAGTGCTAGGTCTAGCGGGGGCAGGGATGAGCAGTTCTTC
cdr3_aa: CSARSSGGRDEQFF

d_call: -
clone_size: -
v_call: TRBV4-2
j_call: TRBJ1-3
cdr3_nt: TGTTCCAGCAGCCAAGAGTTGACGGGCAGGACCTCTGGAAACACCATATATTTT
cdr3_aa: CSSSQELTGRTSGNTIYF

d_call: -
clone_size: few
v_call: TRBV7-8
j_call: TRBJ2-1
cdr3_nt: TGTGCCAGCAGCTTATCGGAATCCTTGTTCTTC
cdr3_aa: CASSLSESLFF

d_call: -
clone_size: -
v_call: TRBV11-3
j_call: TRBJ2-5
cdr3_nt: TGTGCCAGCAGCGCCGAGGGAGGACTAGGGGGGACCCAGTACTTC
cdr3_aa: CASSAEGGLGGTQYF

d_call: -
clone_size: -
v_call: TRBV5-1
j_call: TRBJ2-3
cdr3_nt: TGCGCCAGCAGCTTGCCTGGAACCTCTCCAGATACGCAGTATTTT
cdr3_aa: CASSLPGTSPDTQYF